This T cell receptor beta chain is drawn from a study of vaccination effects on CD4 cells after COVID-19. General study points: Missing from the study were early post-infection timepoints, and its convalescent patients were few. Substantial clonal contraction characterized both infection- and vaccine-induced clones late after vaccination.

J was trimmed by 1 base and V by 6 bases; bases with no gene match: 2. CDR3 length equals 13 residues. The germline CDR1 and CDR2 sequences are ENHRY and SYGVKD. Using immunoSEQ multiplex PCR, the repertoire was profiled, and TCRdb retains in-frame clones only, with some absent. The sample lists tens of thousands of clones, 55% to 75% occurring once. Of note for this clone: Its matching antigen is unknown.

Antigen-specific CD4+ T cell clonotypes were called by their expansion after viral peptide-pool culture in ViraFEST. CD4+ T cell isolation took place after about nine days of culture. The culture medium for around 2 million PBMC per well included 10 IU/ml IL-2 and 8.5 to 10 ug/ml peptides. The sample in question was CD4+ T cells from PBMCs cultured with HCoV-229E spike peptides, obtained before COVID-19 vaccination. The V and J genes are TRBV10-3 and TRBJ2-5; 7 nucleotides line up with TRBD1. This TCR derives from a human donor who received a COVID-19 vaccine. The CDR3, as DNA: TGTGCCATCAGGTGGGACAGCCAAGAGACCCAGTACTTC. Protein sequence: CAIRWDSQETQYF.